These 19 T cell receptor beta chains came from one sample sequenced in a study of cytomegalovirus exposure and HLA in healthy donors. Researchers ran the PCR with 60 Vbeta and 13 Jbeta primers. Repertoires were generated with immunoSEQ multiplex PCR, while TCRdb's copy carries only in-frame clones and drops some. The table includes over 85,000 clones, less than 80% detected once. The sequenced sample consisted of PBMCs. The origin of the receptors is a man in his forties in good health and CMV-seronegative.

This clone turned up a few times. The chain is built from TRBV4-3 and TRBJ2-7, with D possibly being TRBD1 (5 bases). V lost 1 base, J lost 5 bases, and 6 bases lay in between. The CDR3 extends over 12 amino acids. CDR1 is LGHNA, CDR2 YSLEER, per germline. This CDR3 is CASSQAGHEQYF. The DNA of the CDR3 is TGCGCCAGCAGCCAAGCAGGGCACGAGCAGTACTTC.

The V call is TRBV19, the J call TRBJ2-1, with a possible D match to TRBD1 (6 bases). Germline V gene lookup returns CDR1 LNHDA and CDR2 SQIVND (reference sequence). V lost 7 bases to trimming and J lost 0 bases, with 22 bases between them. The CDR3 sequence is 18 residues long. As DNA, the CDR3 is TGTGCCAGTACCCACCTATATCTCCAGGGGATCTCCTACAATGAGCAGTTCTTC. Residues: CASTHLYLQGISYNEQFF.

This clone was detected only once. This sequence joins TRBV5-4 and TRBJ2-7; 15 nucleotides match TRBD2. Germline CDR1 SGHNT, CDR2 YYREEE (reference sequence). Losses at the gene ends were 4 bases for V and 5 bases for J; bases not matched to a gene: 4. CDR3 size: 15 residues. The CDR3 DNA is TGTGCCAGCAGCCCCGGGACTAGCGGGAGGAACGAGCAGTACTTC. This gives the protein CASSPGTSGRNEQYF.

This chain links TRBV28 with TRBJ1-1; TRBD1 agrees at 7 bases. V trimming: 5 bases; J trimming: 7 bases; junction bases outside the gene matches: 13. This CDR3 is 15 amino acids long. The germline gives CDR1 MDHEN, CDR2 SYDVKM. The CDR3 nucleotides are TGTGCCAGCAGTACCGCGGGACAGACACACATTGAAGCTTTCTTT. It specifies CASSTAGQTHIEAFF.

This clone was counted a single time. This sequence joins TRBV4-1 and TRBJ2-7; D might be TRBD1 (5 bases). Deletions cut 4 bases from V and 2 bases from J, with 18 bases between. CDR3 length: 16 residues. The germline V gene has CDR1 MGHRA and CDR2 YSYEKL. Here the CDR3 DNA reads TGCGCCAGCAGCCCGGATCTTCTGGTAGGGGCCTACGAGCAGTACTTC. Protein product: CASSPDLLVGAYEQYF.

The rearrangement links TRBV2 to TRBJ1-5, with 7 positions matching TRBD1. Looked up from germline, CDR1 is SNHLY and CDR2 is FYNNEI. The CDR3 runs to 16 residues. Trimming removed 3 bases from V and 3 bases from J; junction bases left unmatched: 8. Here the CDR3 DNA reads TGTGCCAGCAGTGATCATCAGGGGGTGGTCAATCAGCCCCAGCATTTT. Translation gives CASSDHQGVVNQPQHF.

The CDR3 nucleotides are TGTGCCAGCAGTTCCCCGACAGATCTCTACAATGAGCAGTTCTTC. As protein: CASSSPTDLYNEQFF. V and J are TRBV27 and TRBJ2-1; D might be TRBD1 (5 bases). CDR3 length: 15 residues. V lost 4 bases and J 3 bases, leaving 13 bases between the germline ends. Germline V gene lookup returns CDR1 MNHEY and CDR2 SMNVEV (reference sequence).

The CDR3, as DNA: TGTGCCAGCAGTTTATCTCCCCAGGTTTTCACTGAAGCTTTCTTT. Its protein is CASSLSPQVFTEAFF. The V call is TRBV27, the J call TRBJ1-1; D ambiguous. This CDR3 comprises 15 residues. The germline CDR1 and CDR2 sequences are MNHEY and SMNVEV (reference sequence). V was clipped by 0 bases and J by 4 bases, with 12 bases between them.

The chain carries TRBV10-3 and TRBJ2-5; 8 nucleotides line up with TRBD2. CDR3 length: 17 residues. V was pared by 8 bases and J by 5 bases, with 19 bases of the junction left unmatched. The germline CDR1 and CDR2 sequences are ENHRY and SYGVKD. CDR3 nucleotide sequence: TGTGCCATCGCCGGACAACCAGGGCGGGAGGAGATTGAGACCCAGTACTTC. It specifies CAIAGQPGREEIETQYF.

This clone came up a few times. The CDR3 sequence is CASSQDLAGSNTGELFF. CDR3 sequence (DNA): TGCGCCAGCAGCCAAGACCTCGCGGGATCGAACACCGGGGAGCTGTTTTTT. V gene TRBV4-3 combines with J gene TRBJ2-2; possible D gene TRBD2, 6 bases. The germline V gene encodes CDR1 LGHNA and CDR2 YSLEER. With 0 bases removed from V and 0 bases from J, the gap between germline ends came to 11 bases. The CDR3 has 17 amino acids.

The rearrangement links TRBV27 to TRBJ1-2; D ambiguous. Trimming took 3 bases from V and 2 from J, leaving 7 bases between them. The CDR3 consists of 13 residues. The germline gives CDR1 MNHEY, CDR2 SMNVEV (reference sequence). In nucleotides, the CDR3 is TGTGCCAGCAGTTTTTCACAGAACTATGGCTACACCTTC. Translation: CASSFSQNYGYTF.

The genes are TRBV6-1 and TRBJ2-1; D remains ambiguous. V shed 1 base and J shed 7 bases, with 5 bases lying between them. Per germline, CDR1 MNHNS and CDR2 SASEGT. The CDR3 runs to 12 residues. The CDR3 spells CASSEGGNEQFF. The CDR3 DNA is TGTGCCAGCAGTGAAGGCGGTAATGAGCAGTTCTTC.

The J gene is TRBJ2-4, the V gene TRBV5-4; TRBD1 agrees at 7 bases. Germline CDR1 SGHNT, CDR2 YYREEE (reference sequence). Germline trimming cut 4 bases from V and 8 bases from J; bases unmatched to any gene: 9. The length of the CDR3 is 14 residues. The CDR3 nucleotides are TGTGCCAGCAGCCTGGCTACGCAGGGGGACATTCAGTACTTC. Its protein is CASSLATQGDIQYF.

The chain links TRBV6-1 to TRBJ1-4, with TRBD1 as a possible D gene (5 bases). Looked up from germline, CDR1 is MNHNS and CDR2 is SASEGT. This CDR3 spans 14 amino acids. The V gene lost 2 bases and the J gene lost 9 bases, with 13 bases spanning the gap. The CDR3 loop is CASSENWGYQKLFF. DNA for the CDR3: TGTGCCAGCAGTGAAAATTGGGGCTATCAAAAACTGTTTTTT.

This clone was found a few times. The chain recombines TRBV7-2 with TRBJ2-3, with 8 nucleotides matching TRBD2. The ends lost 5 bases at V and 2 bases at J; junction bases unmatched: 9. The CDR3 is made up of 16 amino acids. The V gene's germline CDR1 is SGHTA and CDR2 FQGNSA. CDR3: CASSKTGTRNTDTQYF. In DNA form, the CDR3 reads TGTGCCAGCAGCAAAACCGGGACTAGAAACACAGATACGCAGTATTTT. Filled out from reference TRBV7-2 and TRBJ2-3, the complete variable domain reads GAGVSQSPSNKVTEKGKDVELRCDPISGHTALYWYRQSLGQGLEFLIYFQGNSAPDKSGLPSDRFSAERTGGSVSTLTIQRTQQEDSAVYLCASSKTGTRNTDTQYFGPGTRLTVL.

This clone appeared once. This chain links TRBV6-8 with TRBJ1-2, with D possibly being TRBD1 (6 bases). V dropped 7 bases and J dropped 3 bases, with 12 bases sitting between them. The CDR3 runs to 13 residues. Germline CDR1 is MNHGY and CDR2 is SAAAGT. CDR3 loop: CASTNREDYGYTF. DNA of the CDR3: TGTGCCAGCACAAACAGGGAAGACTATGGCTACACCTTC.

The J gene is TRBJ2-1, the V gene TRBV6-5; unclear D gene. Germline V gives CDR1 MNHEY, CDR2 SVGAGI. The ends were cut back, 2 bases at V and 8 bases at J, with 7 bases in the middle. This CDR3 is built from 12 residues. CDR3 amino acids: CASSYGPYEQFF. CDR3 nucleotides: TGTGCCAGCAGTTACGGCCCATATGAGCAGTTCTTC.

The rearrangement links TRBV7-2 to TRBJ1-6, with D perhaps TRBD1 (5 bases). The CDR3 sequence is 15 residues long. Deletions cut 7 bases from V and 6 bases from J, with 16 bases between. Germline CDR1 SGHTA, CDR2 FQGNSA. CDR3 amino acids: CASTFGGTFNSPLHF. Here the CDR3 DNA reads TGTGCCAGCACCTTCGGCGGGACTTTTAATTCACCCCTCCACTTT.

V usage is TRBV21-1 and J usage is TRBJ2-4; the tabulated D call, TRBD1, remains unverified against the DNA. TRBV21-1 represents a pseudogene. The CDR3 is 16 amino acids. This chain's CDR3 is CASSKGDSTDKNIQYF. CDR3 DNA sequence: TGTGCCAGCAGCAAAGGAGACAGTACCGATAAAAACATTCAGTACTTC.